One sample yielded the 25 T cell receptor beta chains listed below, sequenced in a study of blood T cell repertoires in COVID-19. Only in-frame clones appear in the TCRdb table, and some are missing; sequencing was by immunoSEQ multiplex PCR. The sample shows approximately 120,000 clones, around 78% of them seen only once. Sequencing was performed on peripheral blood. The receptors shown here come from a human donor in a cohort sampled during active COVID-19.

The rearrangement joins TRBV28 to TRBJ1-1; D possibly corresponds to TRBD1 (6 bases). Germline loops: CDR1 MDHEN, CDR2 SYDVKM. The CDR3 is 18 amino acids. The V end was cut by 3 bases, the J end by 1 base, with 21 bases between. This chain's CDR3 is CASSFGTGQKWRNTEAFF. DNA for the CDR3: TGTGCCAGCAGTTTCGGGACGGGACAAAAGTGGAGGAACACTGAAGCTTTCTTT.

The J gene is TRBJ1-3, the V gene TRBV4-1; 8 nucleotides agree with TRBD1. The V and J ends lost 1 base and 1 base, in that order; junction bases with no gene match: 6. In germline, CDR1 is MGHRA, CDR2 YSYEKL. This CDR3 has 17 amino acids. CDR3 protein: CASSQGRQGKSGNTIYF. CDR3 DNA sequence: TGCGCCAGCAGCCAAGGGAGACAGGGGAAGTCTGGAAACACCATATATTTT.

The chain is built from TRBV11-1 and TRBJ2-1; TRBD1 matches 10 bases. The length of the CDR3 is 15 residues. J gave up 4 bases and V 6 bases, and 6 bases lay outside the gene matches. Germline assignment: CDR1 SGHAT and CDR2 FQDESV (reference sequence). The CDR3 protein is CASSRDRGLYNEQFF. The CDR3 coding sequence is TGTGCCAGCAGTCGGGACAGGGGACTATACAATGAGCAGTTCTTC.

This rearrangement joins TRBV5-5 to TRBJ2-7, with 8 bases aligning to TRBD1. The V gene end was trimmed by 4 bases and the J gene end by 9 bases; junction bases not matched to a gene: 12. Germline V CDR1 and CDR2: SGHKS, YYEKEE (reference sequence). The length of the CDR3 is 14 residues. The CDR3, as DNA: TGTGCCAGCAGCGCGGAAGGACAGGGATACCGGCAGTACTTC. Protein product: CASSAEGQGYRQYF.

The rearrangement uses TRBV28 and TRBJ1-6; TRBD1 matches 7 bases. V shed 3 bases and J 0 bases; nucleotides not matched to a gene: 5. The CDR3 runs to 17 residues. Germline V gene sequence: CDR1 MDHEN, CDR2 SYDVKM. The CDR3 nucleotides are TGTGCCAGCAGTTTCAGGACAGGACGCTCCTATAATTCACCCCTCCACTTT. Translated, it gives CASSFRTGRSYNSPLHF.

The genes are TRBV7-9 and TRBJ1-1, with D uncertain. Deletions cut 3 bases from V and 4 bases from J, with 9 bases between. The germline CDR1 and CDR2 sequences are SEHNR and FQNEAQ (reference sequence). The CDR3 is made up of 13 amino acids. CDR3 in DNA: TGTGCCAGCAGCTTCGACGACACCACTGAAGCTTTCTTT. It translates to CASSFDDTTEAFF.

The V gene is TRBV5-4, the J gene TRBJ1-2, with D perhaps matching TRBD1 (5 bases). The CDR3 loop spans 14 amino acids. The V end lost 6 bases, the J end lost 2 bases, and 14 bases lay between the germline ends. Germline V gene data show CDR1 as SGHNT and CDR2 as YYREEE (reference sequence). CDR3 sequence: CASTPGSRNYGYTF. The CDR3 coding sequence is TGTGCCAGCACCCCAGGGTCACGAAACTATGGCTACACCTTC.

This clone has just one count. The genes are TRBV6-4 and TRBJ1-4; D gene uncertain. The CDR3 loop spans 14 amino acids. The V and J ends lost 10 bases and 0 bases respectively, with 12 bases between them. Looked up from germline, CDR1 is MRHNA and CDR2 is SNTAGT. The CDR3 is CAIRRSATNEKLFF. The CDR3 region has the DNA TGTGCCATCCGGCGCAGCGCAACTAATGAAAAACTGTTTTTT.

This chain uses TRBV6-6 with TRBJ1-2, with D maybe TRBD1 (6 bases). Deletions cut 5 bases from V and 2 bases from J, with 12 bases between. This CDR3 has 14 residues. Germline V CDR1 and CDR2: MNHNY, SVGAGI (reference sequence). The CDR3 DNA reads as TGTGCCAGCAGTCCTCCGACAGGCAACTATGGCTACACCTTC. Protein: CASSPPTGNYGYTF.

V usage is TRBV20-1 and J usage is TRBJ2-6; TRBD2 might be the D (6 bases). Trimming removed 3 bases at V and 0 bases at J, with 9 bases between. From germline, CDR1 is DFQATT and CDR2 SNEGSKA (reference sequence). This CDR3 contains 15 residues. CDR3 residues: CSASGRSSGANVLTF. The DNA for the CDR3 is TGCAGTGCTAGTGGGAGGTCCTCTGGGGCCAACGTCCTGACTTTC.

The chain carries TRBV15 and TRBJ1-6; 7 bases are shared with TRBD1. This CDR3 is built from 15 residues. Germline CDR1 is LNHNV and CDR2 is YYDKDF (reference sequence). V lost 1 base and J lost 9; bases outside the gene matches: 6. The CDR3 sequence: CATSRGDRGFSPLHF. The CDR3, as DNA: TGTGCCACCAGCAGAGGGGACAGAGGATTTTCACCCCTCCACTTT.

The V gene is TRBV27, the J gene TRBJ1-2; no firm D call. The germline CDR1 and CDR2 sequences are MNHEY and SMNVEV (reference sequence). CDR3 length: 14 amino acids. V was pared by 8 bases and J by 6 bases, with 19 bases between. This chain's CDR3 is CASGPRRESDGYTF. The CDR3 DNA sequence: TGTGCCAGCGGACCGAGGAGGGAGAGTGATGGCTACACCTTC.

V usage is TRBV3-1 (or the pseudogene TRBV3-2) and J usage is TRBJ1-1; D unresolved. Germline lookup yields CDR1 LGHDT and CDR2 YNNKEL (reference sequence). CDR3 length: 15 residues. V was shortened by 1 base and J by 4 bases, with 13 bases between the two germline ends. CDR3 region: CASSQGRTVGTEAFF. The CDR3 DNA reads TGTGCCAGCAGCCAAGGTAGGACTGTGGGCACTGAAGCTTTCTTT.

This chain connects TRBV6-5 to TRBJ1-1, with a tentative D call TRBD1 (6 bases). Between the trimmed V and J ends, which lost 6 bases and 1 base, there was a span of 12 bases. CDR1 is MNHEY and CDR2 is SVGAGI in the germline V gene. This CDR3 is 14 amino acids long. CDR3 bases: TGTGCCAGCAGCGGCCAGGGGAGGAACACTGAAGCTTTCTTT. Translating it yields CASSGQGRNTEAFF.

The rearrangement uses TRBV13 and TRBJ2-3; no definite D call. Trimming took off 5 bases at V and 6 bases at J, with 15 bases between the two ends. This CDR3 is built from 14 residues. The V gene's germline CDR1 is PRHDT and CDR2 FYEKMQ (reference sequence). The CDR3 sequence is CASSLSPLRDTQYF. CDR3 coding DNA: TGTGCCAGCAGCCTAAGCCCCCTCCGGGATACGCAGTATTTT. Combining the CDR3 with reference TRBV13 and TRBJ2-3 gives the whole variable domain AAGVIQSPRHLIKEKRETATLKCYPIPRHDTVYWYQQGPGQDPQFLISFYEKMQSDKGSIPDRFSAQQFSDYHSELNMSSLELGDSALYFCASSLSPLRDTQYFGPGTRLTVL.

V and J are TRBV5-6 and TRBJ1-5; 7 positions agree with TRBD1. J lost 6 bases, V lost 5 bases, and 8 bases had no gene match. The CDR3 is made up of 14 amino acids. Germline CDR1 reads SGHDT; CDR2 reads YYEEEE. Here the CDR3 DNA reads TGTGCCAGCAGTTCGACAGGGAGGATTCAGCCCCAGCATTTT. It translates to CASSSTGRIQPQHF.

The rearrangement uses TRBV5-5 and TRBJ2-7, with a weak D call TRBD1 (5 bases). The CDR3 has 14 amino acids. Germline assignment: CDR1 SGHKS and CDR2 YYEKEE (reference sequence). V lost 2 bases and J 4 bases, leaving 13 bases between the germline ends. The CDR3 DNA reads as TGTGCCAGCAGCTTAGAATGGCAGGGTTACGAGCAGTACTTC. Translated: CASSLEWQGYEQYF.

This clone was picked up one time. The chain couples TRBV5-6 to TRBJ1-6; TRBD1 might be the D (6 bases). The CDR3 extends over 15 amino acids. Trimming cost V 0 bases and J 7 bases, with 11 bases left between them. Germline CDR1 reads SGHDT; CDR2 reads YYEEEE. The CDR3 loop is CASSLGNRENSPLHF. The CDR3 DNA follows: TGTGCCAGCAGCTTGGGGAACAGGGAGAATTCACCCCTCCACTTT.

This chain links TRBV30 with TRBJ1-5; 10 bases fit TRBD1. Losses at the gene ends were 2 bases for V and 8 bases for J; bases not matched to a gene: 9. CDR1 and CDR2 (germline): GTSNPN, SVGIG (reference sequence). The CDR3 has 15 residues. CDR3 loop: CAWSYGTGEREPQHF. CDR3 nucleotide sequence: TGTGCCTGGAGTTATGGGACAGGGGAGCGGGAGCCCCAGCATTTT.

The CDR3 loop is CAWSPPLRGIYEQYF. CDR3 DNA: TGTGCCTGGAGTCCTCCCCTCCGGGGGATCTACGAGCAGTACTTC. The chain has TRBV30 and TRBJ2-7, with D possibly matching TRBD2 (6 bases). The CDR3 is made up of 15 amino acids. V lost 2 bases, J lost 3 bases, and 17 bases lay in between. Per germline, CDR1 GTSNPN and CDR2 SVGIG (reference sequence).

The genes are TRBV9 and TRBJ1-2; D unclear. Germline V gene sequence: CDR1 SGDLS, CDR2 YYNGEE. With 3 bases removed from V and 4 bases from J, the gap between germline ends came to 10 bases. The CDR3 totals 13 residues. CDR3 DNA sequence: TGTGCCAGCAGCGAGAACAGTGGCTATGGCTACACCTTC. Encoded protein: CASSENSGYGYTF.

The chain joins TRBV15 to TRBJ2-2, with TRBD1 as a possible D gene (5 bases). The germline CDR1 and CDR2 sequences are LNHNV and YYDKDF (reference sequence). The CDR3 length is 19 residues. V lost 0 bases and J 5 bases, leaving 22 bases between the germline ends. The CDR3 sequence is CATSRDLAGIVSGTGELFF. CDR3 DNA: TGTGCCACCAGCAGAGATTTAGCAGGGATCGTTAGTGGGACCGGGGAGCTGTTTTTT. Full variable domain (remainder filled in from reference TRBV15 and TRBJ2-2): DAMVIQNPRYQVTQFGKPVTLSCSQTLNHNVMYWYQQKSSQAPKLLFHYYDKDFNNEADTPDNFQSRRPNTSFCFLDIRSPGLGDTAMYLCATSRDLAGIVSGTGELFFGEGSRLTVL.

The V gene is TRBV28, the J gene TRBJ1-2; unclear D gene. The CDR3 extends over 13 amino acids. Trimming took off 10 bases at V and 14 bases at J, with 26 bases between the two ends. The germline V gene encodes CDR1 MDHEN and CDR2 SYDVKM. This CDR3 is CATPTREPVACTF. CDR3 DNA: TGTGCCACCCCAACTCGGGAGCCCGTAGCGTGTACCTTC.

This clone has just one count. The V and J genes are TRBV11-3 and TRBJ2-1; 12 bases fit TRBD2. V lost 4 bases and J lost 8; bases outside the gene matches: 6. Germline CDR1 SGHNT, CDR2 YENEEA. This CDR3 contains 15 residues. CDR3 amino acids: CASSSRTSGVDEQFF. In DNA, the CDR3 is TGTGCCAGCAGCTCCCGGACTAGCGGGGTAGATGAGCAGTTCTTC.

The rearrangement links TRBV6-5 to TRBJ1-2, with D possibly matching TRBD1 (5 bases). Trimming removed 2 bases at V and 5 bases at J, with 12 bases between. The CDR3 consists of 14 residues. Germline CDR1 MNHEY, CDR2 SVGAGI. In DNA, the CDR3 is TGTGCCAGCAGTTACGGGTTAGGGGAATATGGCTACACCTTC. It encodes CASSYGLGEYGYTF.